Below are 20 T cell receptor beta chains sequenced from a single sample in a study of cytomegalovirus exposure and HLA in healthy donors. The PCR contained 60 Vbeta and 13 Jbeta primers. Repertoires were generated with immunoSEQ multiplex PCR, while TCRdb's copy carries only in-frame clones and drops some. The data contain 130,000 or so clones, around 75% of them singletons. Material: PBMCs. The receptors shown here come from a man aged 40-49 years in good health and CMV-seronegative.

The rearrangement joins TRBV9 to TRBJ2-2, with TRBD2 identical over 12 bases. Germline CDR1 is SGDLS and CDR2 is YYNGEE. V shed 0 bases and J 7 bases; nucleotides not matched to a gene: 4. CDR3 length: 16 amino acids. CDR3 sequence reads: CASSVASGGAYGELFF. The CDR3 coding sequence is TGTGCCAGCAGCGTAGCTAGCGGGGGGGCCTACGGGGAGCTGTTTTTT.

The chain carries TRBV6-4 and TRBJ2-7, with 9 bases that match TRBD2. Losses at the gene ends were 3 bases for V and 6 bases for J; bases not matched to a gene: 3. Germline-derived CDR1 and CDR2 are MRHNA and SNTAGT. This CDR3 contains 13 residues. CDR3 sequence: CASSEISGGEQYF. For the CDR3, the DNA is TGTGCCAGCAGTGAGATTAGCGGGGGCGAGCAGTACTTC.

The chain employs TRBV2 and TRBJ2-7, with a possible D match to TRBD1 (5 bases). CDR1 and CDR2 from the germline V gene are SNHLY and FYNNEI. Deletions cut 4 bases from V and 1 base from J, with 14 bases between. The CDR3 extends over 15 amino acids. The chain's CDR3 is CASSGLWQGSYEQYF. The DNA of the CDR3 is TGTGCCAGCAGTGGTTTGTGGCAGGGATCCTACGAGCAGTACTTC.

CDR3 in amino acids: CASSSDRGTDTQYF. DNA of the CDR3: TGTGCCAGCAGCTCAGACAGGGGGACAGATACGCAGTATTTT. V is TRBV13 and J is TRBJ2-3; 9 bases fit TRBD1. V trimming: 4 bases; J trimming: 3 bases; junction bases outside the gene matches: 2. CDR1 is PRHDT and CDR2 is FYEKMQ in the germline V gene (reference sequence). The CDR3 runs to 14 residues.

The chain joins TRBV18 to TRBJ2-7; a possible D gene is TRBD1 (5 bases). The CDR3 is 15 residues long. The V gene lost 3 bases and the J gene lost 4 bases, with 16 bases spanning the gap. Per germline, CDR1 KGHSH and CDR2 LQKENI. The CDR3 sequence is CASSPSTESSYEQYF. The CDR3 DNA follows: TGTGCCAGCTCACCCTCGACAGAATCTTCTTACGAGCAGTACTTC.

The rearrangement joins TRBV9 to TRBJ2-1; tentative D call: TRBD2 (6 bases). Germline loops: CDR1 SGDLS, CDR2 YYNGEE. CDR3 length: 14 amino acids. The ends were cut back, 0 bases at V and 5 bases at J, with 9 bases in the middle. The CDR3 DNA sequence: TGTGCCAGCAGCGTAGGGGGAGGAAACAATGAGCAGTTCTTC. As protein: CASSVGGGNNEQFF.

This clone was counted a single time. J is TRBJ2-7 and V is TRBV19, with D maybe TRBD1 (6 bases). Trimming pared 5 bases from V and 5 bases from J, leaving 19 bases between. The CDR3 loop spans 15 amino acids. Germline CDR1 LNHDA, CDR2 SQIVND (reference sequence). As DNA, the CDR3 is TGTGCCAGTAGTTCCGCTGAGGGGACAAGAGACGAGCAGTACTTC. Its translation is CASSSAEGTRDEQYF. Complete variable domain (other parts from reference TRBV19 and TRBJ2-7): DGGITQSPKYLFRKEGQNVTLSCEQNLNHDAMYWYRQDPGQGLRLIYYSQIVNDFQKGDIAEGYSVSREKKESFPLTVTSAQKNPTAFYLCASSSAEGTRDEQYFGPGTRLTVT.

The V call is TRBV7-3, the J call TRBJ2-5; no clear D gene. The germline gives CDR1 SGHTA, CDR2 FQGTGA. Trimming took 1 base from V and 5 from J, leaving 8 bases between them. The CDR3 contains 13 residues. The CDR3 DNA sequence: TGTGCCAGCAGCTTAATGGTTCGGGAGACCCAGTACTTC. Its translation: CASSLMVRETQYF.

This clone was detected only a few times. This chain connects TRBV6-8 to TRBJ1-4; D may be TRBD1 (5 bases). V was shortened by 2 bases and J by 4 bases, with 20 bases between the two germline ends. Germline V gene data show CDR1 as MNHGY and CDR2 as SAAAGT. The CDR3 contains 18 residues. The CDR3 DNA follows: TGTGCCAGCAGTTACCCTTGGCAGGGAAAAAAACGTAATGAAAAACTGTTTTTT. Translated, it gives CASSYPWQGKKRNEKLFF.

The V call is TRBV11-3, the J call TRBJ2-4, with 10 nucleotides matching TRBD2. CDR3 length: 14 residues. The V gene end was trimmed by 8 bases and the J gene end by 8 bases; junction bases not matched to a gene: 9. Germline assignment: CDR1 SGHNT and CDR2 YENEEA. CDR3 region: CASSTSGPSDIQYF. The CDR3 DNA follows: TGTGCCAGCTCGACTAGCGGGCCTTCAGACATTCAGTACTTC.

The chain combines TRBV5-5 with TRBJ1-5, with a tentative D call TRBD1 (5 bases). Looked up from germline, CDR1 is SGHKS and CDR2 is YYEKEE (reference sequence). This CDR3 spans 17 amino acids. V shed 1 base and J shed 6 bases, with 20 bases lying between them. Here the CDR3 DNA reads TGTGCCAGCAGCTTGTCTGGTTTGGGGGGTTCGGGTCAGCCCCAGCATTTT. This translates into CASSLSGLGGSGQPQHF.

The genes are TRBV20-1 and TRBJ1-1; perhaps TRBD1 as D (6 bases). This CDR3 is 9 amino acids long. In germline, CDR1 is DFQATT, CDR2 SNEGSKA (reference sequence). This CDR3 reads CSAGQEAFF. For the CDR3, the DNA is TGCAGCGCTGGACAGGAAGCTTTCTTT.

V and J are TRBV2 and TRBJ2-7, with TRBD1 identical over 8 bases. This CDR3 spans 16 amino acids. V was clipped by 1 base and J by 6 bases; unmatched bases: 11. CDR1 is SNHLY, CDR2 FYNNEI, per germline. The CDR3 loop reads CASSEDQVRGRREQYF. In DNA, the CDR3 is TGTGCCAGCAGTGAAGATCAGGTCAGGGGGCGGCGCGAGCAGTACTTC. Full variable domain (remainder filled in from reference TRBV2 and TRBJ2-7): EPEVTQTPSHQVTQMGQEVILRCVPISNHLYFYWYRQILGQKVEFLVSFYNNEISEKSEIFDDQFSVERPDGSNFTLKIRSTKLEDSAMYFCASSEDQVRGRREQYFGPGTRLTVT.

The chain links TRBV7-8 to TRBJ2-3; the D is unclear. The CDR3 is 17 amino acids. Trimming shortened V by 6 bases and J by 2 bases, and 21 bases separated the two germline ends. Germline V gene sequence: CDR1 SGHVS, CDR2 FQNEAQ. The CDR3 here is CASRKTHRKQYTDTQYF. CDR3 sequence (DNA): TGTGCCAGCAGAAAAACACACAGAAAACAGTACACAGATACGCAGTATTTT.

The chain combines TRBV5-1 with TRBJ2-1; 7 nucleotides line up with TRBD1. Per the germline V gene, CDR1 is SGHRS and CDR2 is YFSETQ. The CDR3 extends over 14 amino acids. J was trimmed by 7 bases and V by 0 bases; bases with no gene match: 4. Here the CDR3 DNA reads TGCGCCAGCAGCTTGGCAGGGGGTAGGAATGAGCAGTTCTTC. As protein: CASSLAGGRNEQFF.

The J gene is TRBJ2-1, the V gene TRBV7-6; 8 nucleotides match TRBD1. The CDR3 extends over 18 amino acids. J lost 6 bases, V lost 4 bases, and 17 bases had no gene match. Germline V lookup: CDR1 SGHVS, CDR2 FNYEAQ. Here the CDR3 DNA reads TGTGCCAGCAGCTCCATCTTACCAGACAGGGGATTAGGCAATGAGCAGTTCTTC. Residues: CASSSILPDRGLGNEQFF. Drawing the rest from reference TRBV7-6 and TRBJ2-1, the complete variable domain is GAGVSQSPRYKVTKRGQDVALRCDPISGHVSLYWYRQALGQGPEFLTYFNYEAQQDKSGLPNDRFSAERPEGSISTLTIQRTEQRDSAMYRCASSSILPDRGLGNEQFFGPGTRLTVL.

V usage is TRBV5-1 and J usage is TRBJ2-2; weak D call: TRBD2 (6 bases). The germline CDR1 and CDR2 sequences are SGHRS and YFSETQ. The CDR3 is 17 amino acids. V was cut by 0 bases and J by 7 bases, with 19 bases left in between. CDR3 sequence: CASSLGGGVVIDGELFF. DNA for the CDR3: TGCGCCAGCAGCTTGGGAGGCGGGGTGGTCATCGACGGGGAGCTGTTTTTT. The full variable domain, its missing parts supplied by reference TRBV5-1 and TRBJ2-2, is KAGVTQTPRYLIKTRGQQVTLSCSPISGHRSVSWYQQTPGQGLQFLFEYFSETQRNKGNFPGRFSGRQFSNSRSEMNVSTLELGDSALYLCASSLGGGVVIDGELFFGEGSRLTVL.

The chain links TRBV11-3 to TRBJ2-7, with TRBD1 as a possible D gene (6 bases). The CDR3 sequence is 16 residues long. Trimming left V 4 bases short and J 3 bases short, with 19 bases between. CDR1 and CDR2 (germline): SGHNT, YENEEA. This chain's CDR3 is CASSCSQNRVGYEQYF. CDR3 sequence (DNA): TGTGCCAGCAGCTGCTCTCAGAACAGGGTCGGCTACGAGCAGTACTTC. The full variable domain, rest sourced from reference TRBV11-3 and TRBJ2-7, is EAGVVQSPRYKIIEKKQPVAFWCNPISGHNTLYWYLQNLGQGPELLIRYENEEAVDDSQLPKDRFSAERLKGVDSTLKIQPAELGDSAVYLCASSCSQNRVGYEQYFGPGTRLTVT.

In this sample, this clone turned up a few times. V gene TRBV5-4 combines with J gene TRBJ1-1; the D gene is possibly TRBD1 (5 bases). Germline lookup yields CDR1 SGHNT and CDR2 YYREEE (reference sequence). With 4 bases removed from V and 5 bases from J, the gap between germline ends came to 9 bases. The CDR3 totals 12 residues. The CDR3 sequence is CASSKGYTEAFF. The CDR3 DNA reads TGTGCCAGCAGCAAGGGGTATACTGAAGCTTTCTTT.

This clone appeared a single time. The V call is TRBV2, the J call TRBJ2-7; D gene uncertain. The germline gives CDR1 SNHLY, CDR2 FYNNEI. The CDR3 consists of 13 residues. Trimming shortened V by 4 bases and J by 3 bases, and 10 bases separated the two germline ends. CDR3 protein: CASSGLSGYEQYF. The DNA of the CDR3 is TGTGCCAGCAGTGGGTTGTCGGGCTACGAGCAGTACTTC.